This T cell receptor beta chain was captured in a study of identical twins. A universal primer site came from template switching; cDNA carried unique molecular identifiers. From the 5' RACE reads, TCRdb called clonotypes with MiXCR, one entry per CDR3 protein. Of 690,000 or so distinct CDR3 sequences in the sample, around 6% were seen once. General observations from the study: Twins shared beta out-of-frame sequences in excess, but this excess was weaker.

A remark on this clonotype: Antigen: not known.

This CDR3 is 14 amino acids long. Germline assignment: CDR1 MNHEY and CDR2 SVGAGI. V lost 5 bases and J lost 7; bases outside the gene matches: 5. The sequenced sample consisted of naive T cells sorted from blood. This rearrangement joins TRBV6-5 to TRBJ1-6; TRBD1 matches at 7 bases. This TCR was sampled from a man aged 18 to 30 in good health. The CDR3 protein is CASSNRGWNSPLHF. For the CDR3, the DNA is TGTGCCAGCAGTAACAGGGGATGGAATTCACCCCTCCACTTT.